These T cell receptor beta chains were read from a single sample in a study of beta chain features in type 1 diabetes. TCRdb's copy holds only in-frame clones and misses some; the assay was immunoSEQ multiplex PCR. The table shows some 150,000 clones, with around 10% occurring only once. The sequenced material came from central memory CD4+ T cells from blood. All receptors derive from a man aged 18-30 years in good health. CDR3s include the opening cysteine and the closing phenylalanine or tryptophan. D genes are given only for firm matches. The listing skips clone size in some rows; elsewhere it reads once, few, many or a size class.

size: few; J: TRBJ1-6; V: TRBV30; D: .; CDR3: CAWKGTPLNSYNSPLHF; DNA: TGTGCCTGGAAAGGGACACCTCTTAACTCCTATAATTCACCCCTCCACTTT
size: .; J: TRBJ2-3; V: TRBV9; D: TRBD1; CDR3: CASTRDRGHLDTQYF; DNA: TGTGCCAGCACCCGGGACAGGGGGCACTTAGATACGCAGTATTTT
size: .; J: TRBJ1-5; V: TRBV7-2; D: .; CDR3: CASSPQGPHLNQPQHF; DNA: TGTGCCAGCAGCCCCCAGGGGCCCCATCTCAATCAGCCCCAGCATTTT
size: few; J: TRBJ2-1; V: TRBV14; D: .; CDR3: CASSQAAAYNEQFF; DNA: TGTGCCAGCAGCCAAGCAGCGGCCTACAATGAGCAGTTCTTC
size: .; J: TRBJ2-1; V: TRBV14; D: TRBD2; CDR3: CASSQWAGGYNEQFF; DNA: TGTGCCAGCAGCCAGTGGGCGGGAGGGTACAATGAGCAGTTCTTC
size: few; J: TRBJ1-3; V: TRBV30; D: .; CDR3: CAWSVGGRTGNTIYF; DNA: TGTGCCTGGAGTGTGGGCGGCAGAACTGGAAACACCATATATTTT
size: few; J: TRBJ2-4; V: TRBV19; D: .; CDR3: CASRLVSRAKNIQYF; DNA: TGTGCCAGTAGGCTTGTTTCGAGGGCCAAAAACATTCAGTACTTC
size: .; J: TRBJ2-7; V: TRBV9; D: TRBD2; CDR3: CASSAGSGGAREQYF; DNA: TGTGCCAGCAGCGCAGGAAGCGGGGGGGCCCGCGAGCAGTACTTC
size: .; J: TRBJ2-7; V: TRBV20-1; D: .; CDR3: CSARYGWEQYF; DNA: TGCAGTGCTAGATACGGCTGGGAGCAGTACTTC
size: .; J: TRBJ2-1; V: TRBV29-1; D: .; CDR3: CSVGGDNYNEQFF; DNA: TGCAGCGTTGGGGGGGACAACTACAATGAGCAGTTCTTC
size: few; J: TRBJ1-5; V: TRBV6-6; D: .; CDR3: CASSQKTQGSNQPQHF; DNA: TGTGCCAGCAGTCAAAAGACCCAGGGTAGCAATCAGCCCCAGCATTTT
size: .; J: TRBJ2-5; V: TRBV29-1; D: .; CDR3: CSIYPGAGDQETQYF; DNA: TGCAGCATCTACCCAGGGGCGGGAGACCAAGAGACCCAGTACTTC
size: .; J: TRBJ2-3; V: TRBV5-6; D: .; CDR3: CASSLGLLTDTQYF; DNA: TGTGCCAGCAGCTTGGGACTTCTCACAGATACGCAGTATTTT
size: .; J: TRBJ2-1; V: TRBV28; D: .; CDR3: CASSLFENEQFF; DNA: TGTGCCAGCAGTTTATTTGAGAATGAGCAGTTCTTC
size: .; J: TRBJ2-1; V: TRBV5-4; D: TRBD2; CDR3: CASSLGSSGGAYEQFF; DNA: TGTGCCAGCAGCTTGGGTTCCAGCGGGGGGGCCTATGAGCAGTTCTTC
size: .; J: TRBJ2-3; V: TRBV7-2; D: TRBD2; CDR3: CASSLGGGLAGLADTQYF; DNA: TGTGCCAGCAGCTTAGGAGGTGGACTAGCGGGACTCGCAGATACGCAGTATTTT
size: few; J: TRBJ1-5; V: TRBV28; D: .; CDR3: CASSTRRDSISNQPQHF; DNA: TGTGCCAGCAGTACTCGCCGAGACAGCATTAGCAATCAGCCCCAGCATTTT
size: .; J: TRBJ2-3; V: TRBV4-3; D: TRBD2; CDR3: CASSQGRERGSDTQYF; DNA: TGCGCCAGCAGCCAAGGGCGGGAGCGAGGTTCAGATACGCAGTATTTT
size: few; J: TRBJ1-1; V: TRBV7-6; D: .; CDR3: CASSSSRGNSEAFF; DNA: TGTGCCAGCAGCTCGTCTCGCGGGAACAGTGAAGCTTTCTTT
size: .; J: TRBJ2-5; V: TRBV7-8; D: .; CDR3: CASSKGLLRETQYF; DNA: TGTGCCAGCAGCAAGGGACTCCTCCGGGAGACCCAGTACTTC
size: few; J: TRBJ1-5; V: TRBV4-2; D: .; CDR3: CASSQFSAGDQPQHF; DNA: TGTGCCAGCAGCCAATTCAGTGCGGGGGATCAGCCCCAGCATTTT
size: .; J: TRBJ2-5; V: TRBV19; D: .; CDR3: CASPWSTGTQYF; DNA: TGTGCCAGCCCATGGTCGACAGGGACCCAGTACTTC
size: .; J: TRBJ2-5; V: TRBV7-2; D: TRBD2; CDR3: CASSPLGSSGPPGTQYF; DNA: TGTGCCAGCAGCCCCCTAGGGTCTAGCGGCCCGCCGGGGACCCAGTACTTC
size: .; J: TRBJ2-1; V: TRBV4-3; D: .; CDR3: CASSQESASSRGFF; DNA: TGCGCCAGCAGCCAAGAATCCGCTAGTTCTCGGGGGTTCTTC
size: .; J: TRBJ2-1; V: TRBV28; D: TRBD2; CDR3: CASSGAGGRWNEQFF; DNA: TGTGCCAGCAGCGGGGCGGGAGGACGGTGGAATGAGCAGTTCTTC
size: .; J: TRBJ1-5; V: TRBV29-1; D: TRBD1; CDR3: CSVAGGQGAHQPQHF; DNA: TGCAGCGTCGCGGGGGGGCAGGGGGCACATCAGCCCCAGCATTTT
size: .; J: TRBJ1-6; V: TRBV5-1; D: .; CDR3: CASSEGQQGLDSPLHF; DNA: TGCGCCAGCAGCGAGGGACAACAGGGACTAGATTCACCCCTCCACTTT